A single sample is the source of the 24 T cell receptor beta chains below, sequenced in a study of blood T cell repertoires in COVID-19. Profiled with immunoSEQ multiplex PCR; TCRdb holds only in-frame clones, not every one. The sample lists around 100,000 clones; around four fifths were seen once. The source material was peripheral blood. The receptor source for this set is a man aged 40-55 years with active or convalescent COVID-19.

The rearrangement uses TRBV19 and TRBJ1-1; D ambiguous. Germline assignment: CDR1 LNHDA and CDR2 SQIVND (reference sequence). Trimming removed 5 bases at V and 5 bases at J, with 15 bases between. The CDR3 is made up of 14 amino acids. CDR3 region: CASSLTVVQTEAFF. CDR3 DNA: TGTGCCAGTAGTCTAACAGTCGTTCAGACTGAAGCTTTCTTT.

V usage is TRBV10-3 and J usage is TRBJ1-1; 8 bases match TRBD1. Per germline, CDR1 ENHRY and CDR2 SYGVKD. The trim removed 4 bases at V and 6 bases at J, leaving 10 bases unmatched. This CDR3 is built from 15 residues. DNA for the CDR3: TGTGCCATCAGTGGGGGGGCCAGGGGGCCCGCTGAAGCTTTCTTT. Amino acids: CAISGGARGPAEAFF.

The V and J genes are TRBV28 and TRBJ2-5, with D possibly being TRBD1 (6 bases). This CDR3 has 14 amino acids. Germline V CDR1 and CDR2: MDHEN, SYDVKM. Trimming took 7 bases from V and 5 from J, leaving 17 bases between them. DNA for the CDR3: TGTGCCAGCATAGGTTCTTCAGGGGTGGAGACCCAGTACTTC. It is translated as CASIGSSGVETQYF.

The chain links TRBV19 to TRBJ1-5; 7 positions agree with TRBD1. The CDR3 consists of 16 residues. Germline V CDR1 and CDR2: LNHDA, SQIVND (reference sequence). The V and J ends lost 0 bases and 2 bases, in that order; junction bases with no gene match: 4. The CDR3 nucleotides are TGTGCCAGTAGTATAGACCGTCAGGGGGGCAATCAGCCCCAGCATTTT. Amino acids: CASSIDRQGGNQPQHF.

V is TRBV27 and J is TRBJ2-7; 11 bases map to TRBD1. Germline CDR1 MNHEY, CDR2 SMNVEV (reference sequence). Unmatched junction bases numbered 0, after V lost 3 bases and J lost 2 bases. This CDR3 is built from 14 residues. The CDR3 DNA reads TGTGCCAGCAGTTTGGGACAGGGGGCCTACGAGCAGTACTTC. Protein: CASSLGQGAYEQYF.

The V and J genes are TRBV19 and TRBJ1-1, with a possible D match to TRBD1 (6 bases). The CDR3 spans 13 residues. The germline CDR1 and CDR2 sequences are LNHDA and SQIVND (reference sequence). V lost 6 bases and J lost 4, with 12 bases in between. Here the CDR3 reads CASSQGQGTEAFF. CDR3 bases: TGTGCCAGTAGCCAGGGGCAGGGCACTGAAGCTTTCTTT.

This clone was seen only a few times. The CDR3 loop is CSAGHGPGELFF. CDR3 nucleotides: TGCAGCGCGGGACATGGGCCCGGGGAGCTGTTTTTT. This rearrangement joins TRBV29-1 to TRBJ2-2; D possibly corresponds to TRBD1 (6 bases). From germline, CDR1 is SQVTM and CDR2 ANQGSEA. Trimming took off 7 bases at V and 6 bases at J, with 12 bases between the two ends. The CDR3 length is 12 residues.

This clone has just a few counts. This sequence joins TRBV27 and TRBJ2-7; 8 bases match TRBD2. Germline values: CDR1 MNHEY, CDR2 SMNVEV (reference sequence). This CDR3 contains 16 residues. Trimming at V came to 1 base and at J to 1 base, leaving 6 bases not matched to a gene. The chain's CDR3 is CASSLFGGAPSYEQYF. The CDR3 coding sequence is TGTGCCAGCAGTTTATTCGGGGGGGCCCCATCCTACGAGCAGTACTTC.

The rearrangement uses TRBV28 and TRBJ1-6; D gene ambiguous. Trimming removed 8 bases from V and 0 bases from J, with 8 bases in between. CDR3 length equals 14 residues. Germline V lookup: CDR1 MDHEN, CDR2 SYDVKM. The CDR3 nucleotides are TGTGCCAGCCATCGCAGCTCCTATAATTCACCCCTCCACTTT. This gives the protein CASHRSSYNSPLHF.

The chain is built from TRBV6-5 and TRBJ1-5, with 8 nucleotides matching TRBD1. J gave up 6 bases and V 6 bases, and 10 bases lay outside the gene matches. The germline V gene encodes CDR1 MNHEY and CDR2 SVGAGI. The CDR3 spans 15 residues. CDR3 loop: CASRGQGSSVQPQHF. CDR3 DNA: TGTGCCAGCAGAGGACAGGGCTCATCAGTTCAGCCCCAGCATTTT.

V and J are TRBV18 and TRBJ2-7, with D possibly TRBD1 on 6 matching bases. Germline V gene data show CDR1 as KGHSH and CDR2 as LQKENI. The CDR3 consists of 15 residues. Trimming removed 3 bases at V and 1 base at J, with 13 bases between. The CDR3 is CASSPTGKNSYEQYF. The CDR3 nucleotides are TGTGCCAGCTCACCTACAGGGAAGAATTCCTACGAGCAGTACTTC.

V usage is TRBV7-5 and J usage is TRBJ1-2. TRBV7-5 is termed a pseudogene. This CDR3 has 15 amino acids. CDR3 protein: CARSLGGDPRHGYTF. CDR3 DNA: TGTGCCAGAAGCTTAGGCGGGGACCCCAGGCATGGCTACACCTTC.

This rearrangement joins TRBV6-5 to TRBJ1-1, with D maybe TRBD1 (6 bases). Trimming removed 2 bases at V and 1 base at J, with 14 bases between. Germline-derived CDR1 and CDR2 are MNHEY and SVGAGI. The CDR3 extends over 16 amino acids. The CDR3 region has the DNA TGTGCCAGCAGTTACCGAAAAACAGGGACGAACACTGAAGCTTTCTTT. Its translation is CASSYRKTGTNTEAFF.

This chain links TRBV9 with TRBJ1-2; no reliable D call. The germline CDR1 and CDR2 sequences are SGDLS and YYNGEE. The CDR3 runs 13 residues. The V end lost 0 bases, the J end lost 2 bases, and 5 bases lay between the germline ends. This CDR3 reads CASSVGANYGYTF. The DNA for the CDR3 is TGTGCCAGCAGCGTAGGTGCGAACTATGGCTACACCTTC.

The J gene is TRBJ1-2, the V gene TRBV4-1; no reliable D call. V lost 3 bases, J lost 5 bases, and 19 bases lay in between. The germline V gene has CDR1 MGHRA and CDR2 YSYEKL. This CDR3 is 16 amino acids long. CDR3 sequence (DNA): TGCGCCAGCAGCCAGGATGTTTATGGAGGAGATTATGGCTACACCTTC. Residues: CASSQDVYGGDYGYTF.

The V call is TRBV11-2, the J call TRBJ2-5; TRBD1 matches at 8 bases. Losses at the gene ends were 3 bases for V and 3 bases for J; bases not matched to a gene: 6. Per the germline V gene, CDR1 is SGHAT and CDR2 is FQNNGV. This CDR3 is built from 15 residues. DNA for the CDR3: TGTGCCAGCAGCTTCCCCGGGACAGGTAAAGAGACCCAGTACTTC. It yields the protein CASSFPGTGKETQYF.

The rearrangement uses TRBV25-1 and TRBJ2-3; 9 bases fit TRBD1. CDR1 is MGHDK and CDR2 is SYGVNS in the germline V gene. The CDR3 is 17 residues long. V shed 6 bases and J 2 bases; nucleotides not matched to a gene: 12. CDR3 loop: CASSPHPGQGTTDTQYF. Here the CDR3 DNA reads TGTGCCAGCAGCCCTCACCCGGGACAGGGAACCACAGATACGCAGTATTTT.

This sequence joins TRBV10-3 and TRBJ2-1, with 11 bases that match TRBD2. The ends lost 6 bases at V and 7 bases at J; junction bases unmatched: 8. This CDR3 contains 15 residues. In germline, CDR1 is ENHRY, CDR2 SYGVKD. This CDR3 reads CAIRSTSGVRNEQFF. DNA for the CDR3: TGTGCCATCAGGTCGACTAGCGGGGTGAGGAATGAGCAGTTCTTC.

The chain has TRBV5-8 and TRBJ1-6; 9 nucleotides line up with TRBD1. The V and J ends lost 4 bases and 9 bases, in that order; junction bases with no gene match: 8. The CDR3 spans 15 residues. Germline loops: CDR1 SGHTS, CDR2 YDEGEE. The CDR3, as DNA: TGTGCCAGCAGCAGCGAGGGGACAGGGAGTTCACCCCTCCACTTT. It is translated as CASSSEGTGSSPLHF.

The gene calls are TRBV6-2 or TRBV6-3 and TRBJ1-4; the D gene is possibly TRBD1 (5 bases). The CDR3 consists of 15 residues. Trimming took off 6 bases at V and 3 bases at J, with 14 bases between the two ends. The V gene's germline CDR1 is MNHEY and CDR2 SVGEGT. CDR3: CASSPGQGANEKLFF. In nucleotides, the CDR3 is TGTGCCAGCAGCCCGGGCCAGGGCGCTAATGAAAAACTGTTTTTT.

The V gene is TRBV2, the J gene TRBJ1-1, with D maybe TRBD1 (6 bases). The CDR3 runs 13 residues. V lost 3 bases, J lost 4 bases, and 9 bases lay in between. Per germline, CDR1 SNHLY and CDR2 FYNNEI. The CDR3 region is CASSDQGTTEAFF. CDR3 coding DNA: TGTGCCAGCAGTGATCAGGGGACCACTGAAGCTTTCTTT. Filled out from reference TRBV2 and TRBJ1-1, the complete variable domain reads EPEVTQTPSHQVTQMGQEVILRCVPISNHLYFYWYRQILGQKVEFLVSFYNNEISEKSEIFDDQFSVERPDGSNFTLKIRSTKLEDSAMYFCASSDQGTTEAFFGQGTRLTVV.

The chain is built from TRBV10-1 and TRBJ2-1; the match to TRBD2 covers 10 bases. V gave up 0 bases and J gave up 8 bases; unmatched junction bases: 7. CDR1 and CDR2 from the germline V gene are WNHNN and SYGVQD (reference sequence). The CDR3 runs 16 residues. CDR3 DNA sequence: TGCGCCAGCAGTGAGTCTAAGCGGGGGGGTTTAGATGAGCAGTTCTTC. It translates to CASSESKRGGLDEQFF.

V gene TRBV12-5 combines with J gene TRBJ2-5, with 14 bases aligning to TRBD2. The CDR3 runs to 19 residues. Germline V gives CDR1 LGHNT, CDR2 FRNRAP. Unmatched junction bases numbered 13, after V lost 3 bases and J lost 4 bases. This CDR3 is CASGFTSGLAGVDGETQYF. CDR3 nucleotide sequence: TGTGCTAGTGGTTTTACGTCGGGACTAGCGGGGGTAGACGGAGAGACCCAGTACTTC.

The chain combines TRBV9 with TRBJ2-1, with TRBD2 matching 16 bases. Looked up from germline, CDR1 is SGDLS and CDR2 is YYNGEE. This CDR3 has 18 amino acids. Unmatched junction bases numbered 8, after V lost 2 bases and J lost 6 bases. The CDR3 is CASSVDPGLAGGINEQFF. The CDR3 DNA is TGTGCCAGCAGCGTCGATCCGGGACTAGCGGGGGGGATCAATGAGCAGTTCTTC.